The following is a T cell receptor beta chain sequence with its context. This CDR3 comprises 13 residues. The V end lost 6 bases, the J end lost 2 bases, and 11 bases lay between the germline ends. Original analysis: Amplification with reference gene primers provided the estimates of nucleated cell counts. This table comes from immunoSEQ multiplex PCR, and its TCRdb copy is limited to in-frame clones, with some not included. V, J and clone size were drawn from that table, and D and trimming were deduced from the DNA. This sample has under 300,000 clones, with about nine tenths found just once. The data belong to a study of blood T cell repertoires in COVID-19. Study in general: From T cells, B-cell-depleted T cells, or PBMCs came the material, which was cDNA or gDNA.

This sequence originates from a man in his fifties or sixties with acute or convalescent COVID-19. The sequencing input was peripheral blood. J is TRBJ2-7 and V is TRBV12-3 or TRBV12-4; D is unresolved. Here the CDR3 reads CASSPQATYEQYF. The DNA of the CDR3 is TGTGCCAGCAGCCCTCAGGCCACCTACGAGCAGTACTTC.